The 22 T cell receptor beta chains listed next were all sequenced from one sample in a study. TCRdb analysed the 5' RACE reads with MiXCR anew, one entry per CDR3 protein. The data hold 8,500 to 14,000 distinct CDR3 sequences, with more than 40% observed a single time. Sample: tumor-infiltrating naive CD4+ T cells sorted from the breast tumor. Specified subset: naive CD4+ T cells, CD4+CD45RA+CD25-. The receptors shown here come from a female donor with breast cancer.

The J gene is TRBJ1-2, the V gene TRBV25-1; 9 bases are shared with TRBD1. Germline CDR1 is MGHDK and CDR2 is SYGVNS. The V segment lost 6 bases and the J segment 8 bases; nucleotides outside the gene matches: 7. This CDR3 spans 13 amino acids. The CDR3 spells CASSRGQGMGYTF. For the CDR3, the DNA is TGTGCCAGCAGCAGGGGACAGGGAATGGGCTACACCTTC.

This clonotype showed up just a few times. V usage is TRBV18 and J usage is TRBJ1-4, with unresolved D. Germline CDR1 is KGHSH and CDR2 is LQKENI. CDR3 length: 14 amino acids. Trimming took off 2 bases at V and 5 bases at J, with 9 bases between the two ends. The CDR3 reads CASSPRSDNEKLFF. For the CDR3, the DNA is TGTGCCAGCTCACCAAGGTCCGACAATGAAAAACTGTTTTTT.

Points on this clonotype: At one end, the junction sequence differs from germline, possibly due to a read error. This chain joins TRBV20-1 and TRBJ1-6; D is unresolved. The CDR3 totals 14 residues. CDR1 and CDR2 (germline): DFQATT, SNEGSKA (reference sequence). The CDR3 coding sequence is TGCAGTGCAGCTGGGGAGGCGGATAATTCACCCCTCCAGTTT. It yields the protein CSAAGEADNSPLQF.

V gene TRBV5-1 combines with J gene TRBJ1-2; TRBD1 is a possible D gene (5 bases). The CDR3 loop spans 11 amino acids. Germline V CDR1 and CDR2: SGHRS, YFSETQ. V was cut by 7 bases and J by 2 bases, with 6 bases left in between. The CDR3 loop reads CASGTNYGYTF. The CDR3 DNA reads TGCGCCAGCGGGACCAACTATGGCTACACCTTC.

This clonotype turned up a few times. The rearrangement links TRBV6-5 to TRBJ1-2, with no clear D. Trimming removed 6 bases at V and 1 base at J, with 9 bases between. CDR3 length: 13 residues. The V gene's germline CDR1 is MNHEY and CDR2 SVGAGI. CDR3 nucleotides: TGTGCCAGCAGATATGGCAGTAACTATGGCTACACCTTC. Amino acid sequence: CASRYGSNYGYTF.

This clonotype was observed a few times. The chain has TRBV5-5 and TRBJ2-1, with no clear D. Germline V gene sequence: CDR1 SGHKS, CDR2 YYEKEE (reference sequence). Trimming pared 2 bases from V and 9 bases from J, leaving 12 bases between. The CDR3 contains 13 residues. In DNA form, the CDR3 reads TGTGCCAGCAGCTTCCCCGGGCCAGGTGAGCAGTTCTTC. Translated: CASSFPGPGEQFF.

This clonotype was detected a few times. This rearrangement joins TRBV7-7 to TRBJ2-3; D may correspond to TRBD1 or TRBD2 (5 bases each). Trimming pared 8 bases from V and 2 bases from J, leaving 11 bases between. The CDR3 length is 13 residues. Germline V gene sequence: CDR1 SSHAT, CDR2 FNYEAQ (reference sequence). CDR3 loop: CASGGSLTDTQYF. The CDR3 DNA reads TGTGCCAGCGGGGGATCCCTCACAGATACGCAGTATTTT. Full variable domain (rest looked up from reference TRBV7-7 and TRBJ2-3): GAGVSQSPRYKVTKRGQDVTLRCDPISSHATLYWYQQALGQGPEFLTYFNYEAQPDKSGLPSDRFSAERPEGSISTLTIQRTEQRDSAMYRCASGGSLTDTQYFGPGTRLTVL.

The chain carries TRBV4-2 and TRBJ1-6, with a possible D match to TRBD1 (5 bases). Germline V lookup: CDR1 LGHNA, CDR2 YNFKEQ. This CDR3 spans 17 amino acids. The V end lost 1 base, the J end lost 5 bases, and 15 bases lay between the germline ends. CDR3 sequence (DNA): TGTGCCAGCAGCCAAGGGGACGGACTGATAAATAATTCACCCCTCCACTTT. It is translated as CASSQGDGLINNSPLHF.

The chain has TRBV20-1 and TRBJ2-5; D remains ambiguous. Trimming took off 2 bases at V and 6 bases at J, with 7 bases between the two ends. In germline, CDR1 is DFQATT, CDR2 SNEGSKA (reference sequence). The CDR3 has 11 amino acids. The CDR3 DNA reads as TGCAGTGCTAGACCTCCGCAGACCCAGTACTTC. Its translation: CSARPPQTQYF.

This clonotype was seen only a few times. The V gene is TRBV12-3 or TRBV12-4, the J gene TRBJ1-1; D uncertain. The ends were cut back, 4 bases at V and 2 bases at J, with 11 bases in the middle. The CDR3 sequence is 14 residues long. In DNA form, the CDR3 reads TGTGCCAGCAGTTCGCGGGGAGTAAACACTGAAGCTTTCTTT. Its protein is CASSSRGVNTEAFF.

This clonotype has a single count. The V gene is TRBV3-1, the J gene TRBJ2-2; no definite D call. The CDR3 runs to 17 residues. CDR1 LGHDT and CDR2 YNNKEL come from the germline V gene (reference sequence). The V end was cut by 0 bases, the J end by 8 bases, with 19 bases between. The CDR3 here is CASSQDLVVSDRGELFF. The CDR3 bases are TGTGCCAGCAGCCAAGACCTAGTAGTGAGTGACCGGGGGGAGCTGTTTTTT.

The chain recombines TRBV7-3 with TRBJ2-1; either TRBD1 or TRBD2 may supply D (5 bases each). Germline CDR1 and CDR2: SGHTA and FQGTGA. This CDR3 contains 12 residues. The V end was cut by 5 bases, the J end by 11 bases, with 13 bases between. In DNA, the CDR3 is TGTGCCAGCAGCGTCCCGGGACGGAAGCAGTTCTTC. This encodes CASSVPGRKQFF.

The rearrangement joins TRBV30 to TRBJ2-5; D is uncertain. CDR1 GTSNPN and CDR2 SVGIG come from the germline V gene (reference sequence). V lost 3 bases and J 5 bases, leaving 16 bases between the germline ends. The CDR3 is made up of 14 amino acids. CDR3 DNA sequence: TGTGCCTGGAGCCAGACCGGGCCCCCGGAGACCCAGTACTTC. This translates into CAWSQTGPPETQYF.

The sample holds a few counts of this clonotype. The gene calls are TRBV4-1 and TRBJ2-5; TRBD2 might be the D (6 bases). The germline CDR1 and CDR2 sequences are MGHRA and YSYEKL. The V end lost 0 bases, the J end lost 6 bases, and 14 bases lay between the germline ends. The CDR3 is 15 amino acids. CDR3 amino acids: CASSQDSAGGKTQYF. Written as DNA, the CDR3 is TGCGCCAGCAGCCAAGACTCAGCCGGCGGGAAGACCCAGTACTTC.

This clonotype turned up a few times. The chain is built from TRBV5-1 and TRBJ2-7; the D gene could be TRBD1 or TRBD2 (5 bases each). Germline lookup yields CDR1 SGHRS and CDR2 YFSETQ. Trimming removed 4 bases at V and 0 bases at J, with 11 bases between. CDR3 length: 14 amino acids. The CDR3 DNA reads as TGCGCCAGCAGCCGGGACGCTACCTCCTACGAGCAGTACTTC. The encoded protein is CASSRDATSYEQYF.

The chain couples TRBV29-1 to TRBJ2-5; D gene uncertain. CDR1 and CDR2 from the germline V gene are SQVTM and ANQGSEA. The length of the CDR3 is 13 residues. V was trimmed by 4 bases and J by 3 bases, leaving 12 bases between them. The CDR3: CSVVWLTKETQYF. Written as DNA, the CDR3 is TGCAGCGTTGTTTGGCTGACCAAAGAGACCCAGTACTTC.

This rearrangement joins TRBV5-8 to TRBJ2-5; 7 bases match TRBD2. Germline loops: CDR1 SGHTS, CDR2 YDEGEE. The CDR3 spans 14 residues. V shed 4 bases and J 0 bases; nucleotides not matched to a gene: 3. Written as DNA, the CDR3 is TGTGCCAGCAGCACCGGGACTAACCAAGAGACCCAGTACTTC. Translation gives CASSTGTNQETQYF.

CDR3 nucleotide sequence: TGTGCCAGCAGTTCCGGACCCCACACTGAAGCTTTCTTT. Its translation: CASSSGPHTEAFF. The J gene is TRBJ1-1, the V gene TRBV6-6; D gene uncertain. The germline V gene has CDR1 MNHNY and CDR2 SVGAGI (reference sequence). Trimming stripped 4 bases from V and 3 bases from J, with 9 bases between. The CDR3 has 13 residues.

This clonotype was picked up a small number of times. The chain has TRBV5-1 and TRBJ1-1, with 7 bases aligning to TRBD1. CDR3 size: 14 residues. CDR1 is SGHRS and CDR2 is YFSETQ in the germline V gene. The V segment lost 9 bases and the J segment 8 bases; nucleotides outside the gene matches: 16. The CDR3 nucleotides are TGCGCCACCTCGAGGGGGCCTTCAACCCCCGAAGCTTTCTTT. This sequence encodes CATSRGPSTPEAFF.

About this clonotype itself: A read error may produce the germline difference seen at one junction end. The chain uses TRBV6-2 or TRBV6-3 and TRBJ2-1; D tentatively reads TRBD1 or TRBD2 (5 bases each). There are 14 residues in the CDR3. CDR1 is MNHEY and CDR2 is SVGEGT in the germline V gene. CDR3 in amino acids: CASSSGLNYNGQFF. As DNA, the CDR3 is TGTGCCAGCAGTTCGGGGCTTAACTACAATGGGCAGTTCTTC.

The chain carries TRBV6-6 and TRBJ2-5; D perhaps matches TRBD2 (5 bases). Germline CDR1 MNHNY, CDR2 SVGAGI (reference sequence). This CDR3 has 15 residues. With 0 bases removed from V and 4 bases from J, the gap between germline ends came to 12 bases. As DNA, the CDR3 is TGTGCCAGCAGTTACTCGAGACGGGGATCAGAGACCCAGTACTTC. It specifies CASSYSRRGSETQYF.

By its share, this clonotype is medium-sized. The CDR3 region has the DNA TGTGCCAGCAGTTACCCCTTTGAGACCCAGTACTTC. Translating it yields CASSYPFETQYF. This rearrangement joins TRBV6-2 or TRBV6-3 to TRBJ2-5; D call uncertain. The CDR3 length is 12 residues. The V end lost 2 bases, the J end lost 5 bases, and 6 bases lay between the germline ends. The germline V gene has CDR1 MNHEY and CDR2 SVGEGT.